These 10 T cell receptor beta chains share one sample of origin, sequenced in a study of Ad26.COV2.S vaccination and SARS-CoV-2 variants. Specified treatment: some 19 received Ad26.COV2.S at low or high dose, single or two shots; 5 received placebo; per-sample allocation not given. Sampling was done on day 63 after the first vaccine or placebo injection. TCRdb's copy holds only in-frame clones and misses some; the assay was immunoSEQ multiplex PCR. The table includes roughly 510,000 clones, around nine tenths detected once. Source: peripheral blood, taken in a trial of Ad26.COV2.S vaccine versus placebo. All receptors derive from a person aged 18-65 years who received the Ad26.COV2.S COVID-19 vaccine or a placebo.

V and J are TRBV7-6 and TRBJ1-5, with TRBD1 as a possible D gene (5 bases). Germline CDR1 reads SGHVS; CDR2 reads FNYEAQ. CDR3 length: 14 amino acids. The V and J ends lost 5 bases and 5 bases respectively, with 13 bases between them. CDR3 loop: CASSRGPRDQPQHF. The DNA for the CDR3 is TGTGCCAGCAGCCGGGGACCTCGGGATCAGCCCCAGCATTTT.

This rearrangement joins TRBV19 to TRBJ1-1; D is undetermined. The CDR3 is 14 amino acids. Per the germline V gene, CDR1 is LNHDA and CDR2 is SQIVND (reference sequence). V lost 3 bases and J 6 bases, leaving 14 bases between the germline ends. The CDR3 coding sequence is TGTGCCAGTAGTATCGGAGGAGGTTGGGCTGAAGCTTTCTTT. Amino acid sequence: CASSIGGGWAEAFF.

This clone has a single count. This chain links TRBV2 with TRBJ2-6; D remains ambiguous. The CDR3 is 18 amino acids. V was pared by 2 bases and J by 0 bases, with 14 bases between. Germline CDR1 reads SNHLY; CDR2 reads FYNNEI. DNA for the CDR3: TGTGCCAGCAGTGAACGACAAACGGACGGCTCTGGGGCCAACGTCCTGACTTTC. It encodes CASSERQTDGSGANVLTF.

The chain joins TRBV7-2 to TRBJ1-5; D is unresolved. V lost 2 bases, J lost 0 bases, and 2 bases lay in between. Germline loops: CDR1 SGHTA, CDR2 FQGNSA. There are 13 residues in the CDR3. The CDR3 DNA sequence: TGTGCCAGCAGCTTAAGTAGCAATCAGCCCCAGCATTTT. It yields the protein CASSLSSNQPQHF.

The rearrangement joins TRBV19 to TRBJ2-1, with 12 bases matching TRBD1. Looked up from germline, CDR1 is LNHDA and CDR2 is SQIVND (reference sequence). V lost 4 bases to trimming and J lost 8 bases; unmatched junction nucleotides: 6. There are 15 residues in the CDR3. The CDR3 reads CASSTGQGAVHEQFF. The CDR3 nucleotides are TGTGCCAGTAGTACGGGACAGGGGGCGGTCCATGAGCAGTTCTTC.

On this clone: In the same sample, other DNA sequences code for this CDR3. The rearrangement links TRBV7-9 to TRBJ2-7; D is perhaps TRBD1 or TRBD2 (5 bases each). V lost 0 bases and J 2 bases, leaving 5 bases between the germline ends. Germline loops: CDR1 SEHNR, CDR2 FQNEAQ (reference sequence). The CDR3 covers 13 residues. The CDR3 protein is CASSLAGAYEQYF. The CDR3 nucleotides are TGTGCCAGCAGCTTAGCGGGGGCCTACGAGCAGTACTTC.

In its sample, this clone was seen a few times. Within the sample, other DNA sequences also encode this same CDR3. The chain links TRBV5-1 to TRBJ1-4; D unclear. Per the germline V gene, CDR1 is SGHRS and CDR2 is YFSETQ. There are 14 residues in the CDR3. The V end lost 4 bases, the J end lost 3 bases, and 10 bases lay between the germline ends. The chain's CDR3 is CASSLGAANEKLFF. The CDR3 bases are TGCGCCAGCAGCCTGGGAGCAGCTAATGAAAAACTGTTTTTT.

This chain uses TRBV3-1 (or the pseudogene TRBV3-2) with TRBJ1-4; D unresolved. The germline V gene has CDR1 LGHDT and CDR2 YNNKEL (reference sequence). This CDR3 is built from 14 residues. V dropped 6 bases and J dropped 0 bases, with 8 bases sitting between them. CDR3: CASRRAPTNEKLFF. In nucleotides, the CDR3 is TGTGCCAGCAGGAGGGCACCAACTAATGAAAAACTGTTTTTT.

This clone was seen a few times. The chain employs TRBV6-5 and TRBJ1-5, with 7 bases that match TRBD1. The CDR3 is 13 residues long. Germline V gene lookup returns CDR1 MNHEY and CDR2 SVGAGI. Unmatched junction bases numbered 1, after V lost 8 bases and J lost 0 bases. Here the CDR3 DNA reads TGTGCCAGCGGGACAGATAGCAATCAGCCCCAGCATTTT. Translation: CASGTDSNQPQHF.

The chain joins TRBV15 to TRBJ2-5; the D gene is possibly TRBD1 (6 bases). V lost 0 bases and J lost 2, with 13 bases in between. Looked up from germline, CDR1 is LNHNV and CDR2 is YYDKDF (reference sequence). CDR3 length: 16 residues. The CDR3 spells CATSRDPVGTQETQYF. DNA of the CDR3: TGTGCCACCAGCAGAGACCCCGTGGGGACACAAGAGACCCAGTACTTC.